The sequence of this T cell receptor beta chain was determined in a study of blood T cell repertoires in COVID-19. Each participant's cohort was designated according to participant-reported clinical history. Germline V gives CDR1 SQVTM, CDR2 ANQGSEA. The CDR3 is 11 amino acids. Trimming cost V 6 bases and J 9 bases; bases outside gene matches: 8. Only in-frame clones appear in the TCRdb table, and some are missing; sequencing was by immunoSEQ multiplex PCR. In the table there are over 110,000 clones, over 75% of which are singletons. The receptor was isolated from a man aged 45-60 years in a cohort exposed to, infected with or recovered from COVID-19 (not recorded which). The specimen was PBMCs or T cells enriched from blood (not recorded which). This chain joins TRBV29-1 and TRBJ2-7; TRBD1 agrees at 7 bases. CDR3 loop: CSVEFRQGQYF. The CDR3 DNA is TGCAGCGTCGAATTCCGACAGGGGCAGTACTTC.